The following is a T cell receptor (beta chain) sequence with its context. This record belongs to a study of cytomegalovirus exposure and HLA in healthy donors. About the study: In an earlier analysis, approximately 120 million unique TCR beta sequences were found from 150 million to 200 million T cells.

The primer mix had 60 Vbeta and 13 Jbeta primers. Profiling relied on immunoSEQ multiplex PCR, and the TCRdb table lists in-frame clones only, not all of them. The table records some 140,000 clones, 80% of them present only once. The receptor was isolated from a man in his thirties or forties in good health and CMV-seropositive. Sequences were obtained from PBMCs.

The CDR3 bases are TGTGCCAGCAGCTCGAGCTCCTACAATGAGCAGTTCTTC. Its translation is CASSSSSYNEQFF. The chain has TRBV13 and TRBJ2-1, with D hard to call. The V end lost 4 bases, the J end lost 0 bases, and 4 bases lay between the germline ends. CDR1 is PRHDT, CDR2 FYEKMQ, per germline (reference sequence). This CDR3 comprises 13 residues.